The 14 T cell receptor beta chains below were found in one sample sequenced in a study of beta chain features in type 1 diabetes. Notes on the study in general: Among all four CD4+ subsets, Type 1 diabetes patients had TCRB CDR3s that were moderately but significantly shorter.

The isolated RNA, all of it, was reverse transcribed, so expressed TCRB transcripts were what got sequenced. Here immunoSEQ multiplex PCR was the method, and the copy in TCRdb shows in-frame clones only, minus some. The top ten clones hold more than 0.015% of a sample with 250,000 to 350,000 clones, 13% to 15% of them seen once. The antigens of these receptors remain unknown. Sequenced: naive CD4+ T cells from blood. Receptors were obtained from a man aged 25-45 years with type 1 diabetes.

The gene calls are TRBV9 and TRBJ2-1; D is ambiguous. The CDR3 spans 15 residues. Germline CDR1 and CDR2: SGDLS and YYNGEE. V lost 3 bases, J lost 2 bases, and 12 bases lay in between. The CDR3 DNA sequence: TGTGCCAGCAGCGGCCTAGGTTCGGCCTACAATGAGCAGTTCTTC. The encoded protein is CASSGLGSAYNEQFF.

This clone was seen a few times. The chain combines TRBV28 with TRBJ2-7; no firm D call. CDR1 and CDR2 (germline): MDHEN, SYDVKM. CDR3 size: 12 residues. V was pared by 4 bases and J by 3 bases, with 7 bases between. The CDR3 here is CASSWSLYEQYF. The CDR3 coding sequence is TGTGCCAGCAGTTGGAGCCTCTACGAGCAGTACTTC. The variable domain in full, completed from reference TRBV28 and TRBJ2-7, reads DVKVTQSSRYLVKRTGEKVFLECVQDMDHENMFWYRQDPGLGLRLIYFSYDVKMKEKGDIPEGYSVSREKKERFSLILESASTNQTSMYLCASSWSLYEQYFGPGTRLTVT.

This clone was recorded a few times. The same CDR3 can be traced to other DNA sequences in this sample. The chain uses TRBV5-4 and TRBJ2-2; D might be TRBD1 (5 bases). Trimming took 1 base from V and 1 from J, leaving 5 bases between them. Germline V gives CDR1 SGHNT, CDR2 YYREEE (reference sequence). The CDR3 runs to 14 residues. As DNA, the CDR3 is TGTGCCAGCAGCTTGCAGGGGAACACCGGGGAGCTGTTTTTT. Translated, it gives CASSLQGNTGELFF.

This rearrangement joins TRBV9 to TRBJ2-7; perhaps TRBD2 as D (6 bases). V lost 0 bases and J lost 0, with 13 bases in between. Germline V CDR1 and CDR2: SGDLS, YYNGEE. This CDR3 has 16 residues. CDR3: CASSVEASVISYEQYF. As DNA, the CDR3 is TGTGCCAGCAGCGTAGAGGCTAGCGTTATCTCCTACGAGCAGTACTTC.

J is TRBJ2-3 and V is TRBV7-2; D uncertain. Germline V gives CDR1 SGHTA, CDR2 FQGNSA. Trimming removed 3 bases from V and 2 bases from J, with 12 bases in between. The CDR3 covers 15 residues. CDR3 DNA: TGTGCCAGCAGCTTGGGCCAGCCCTACACAGATACGCAGTATTTT. Protein sequence: CASSLGQPYTDTQYF.

This clone appeared a few times. The CDR3 region has the DNA TGTGCCAGCTCACCAGTCCGTCGGGGAGATACGCAGTATTTT. This translates into CASSPVRRGDTQYF. The rearrangement joins TRBV18 to TRBJ2-3; possibly TRBD2 for D (5 bases). There are 14 residues in the CDR3. Germline V lookup: CDR1 KGHSH, CDR2 LQKENI. V was pared by 2 bases and J by 5 bases, with 11 bases between. Full variable domain (remainder filled in from reference TRBV18 and TRBJ2-3): NAGVMQNPRHLVRRRGQEARLRCSPMKGHSHVYWYRQLPEEGLKFMVYLQKENIIDESGMPKERFSAEFPKEGPSILRIQQVVRGDSAAYFCASSPVRRGDTQYFGPGTRLTVL.

This clone was observed a handful of times. This chain joins TRBV5-1 and TRBJ2-7, with 11 bases identical to TRBD2. The J segment lost 6 bases and the V segment lost 0 bases, leaving 2 bases of the junction unmatched. This CDR3 has 14 amino acids. CDR1 and CDR2 (germline): SGHRS, YFSETQ. CDR3 nucleotides: TGCGCCAGCAGCTTGGAACTAGCGGGAGTCGAGCAGTACTTC. Amino acids: CASSLELAGVEQYF.

The sample holds a few counts of this clone. The CDR3 loop is CASRDYSTTDYGYTF. CDR3 DNA sequence: TGTGCCAGCCGCGATTACAGCACCACCGACTATGGCTACACCTTC. The genes are TRBV4-2 and TRBJ1-2; D call uncertain. The CDR3 consists of 15 residues. Trimming removed 8 bases from V and 3 bases from J, with 19 bases in between. Per germline, CDR1 LGHNA and CDR2 YNFKEQ.

This clone was seen more than once but under ten times. The chain combines TRBV10-3 with TRBJ1-2; no clear D. Germline V gene lookup returns CDR1 ENHRY and CDR2 SYGVKD. The CDR3 has 15 residues. Between the trimmed V and J ends, which lost 6 bases and 4 bases, there was a span of 18 bases. The CDR3 region is CAIRSGEGGPYGYTF. The CDR3 region has the DNA TGTGCCATCAGGTCCGGGGAGGGTGGTCCCTATGGCTACACCTTC.

The gene calls are TRBV2 and TRBJ2-5, with a tentative D call TRBD2 (5 bases). The V and J ends lost 8 bases and 2 bases respectively, with 18 bases between them. CDR3 length: 15 amino acids. Germline V gives CDR1 SNHLY, CDR2 FYNNEI. The CDR3 DNA is TGTGCCAGCGCCAGGAGGTGGTTGGGTCAAGAGACCCAGTACTTC. It yields the protein CASARRWLGQETQYF.

This clone was recorded a few times. The chain is built from TRBV30 and TRBJ1-2; the D is unclear. This CDR3 is 13 amino acids long. From germline, CDR1 is GTSNPN and CDR2 SVGIG (reference sequence). V was shortened by 0 bases and J by 8 bases, with 13 bases between the two germline ends. The CDR3 nucleotides are TGTGCCTGGAGTGTACGACAAAATCTAGGCTACACCTTC. Its protein is CAWSVRQNLGYTF.

This clone appeared a few times. The J gene is TRBJ2-7, the V gene TRBV6-5; perhaps TRBD2 as D (6 bases). The germline CDR1 and CDR2 sequences are MNHEY and SVGAGI. The V end was cut by 3 bases, the J end by 1 base, with 10 bases between. The CDR3 has 14 amino acids. The CDR3 DNA sequence: TGTGCCAGCAGTTATAGCGGCACTTCCTACGAGCAGTACTTC. Protein sequence: CASSYSGTSYEQYF.

This clone was seen only a few times. V usage is TRBV5-4 and J usage is TRBJ1-2; D might be TRBD1 (5 bases). V was pared by 0 bases and J by 7 bases, with 13 bases between. Germline lookup yields CDR1 SGHNT and CDR2 YYREEE (reference sequence). This CDR3 spans 14 amino acids. The CDR3 spells CASSLVLRGTGYTF. Written as DNA, the CDR3 is TGTGCCAGCAGCTTGGTTCTCCGGGGGACTGGCTACACCTTC.

This clone was observed a few times. The gene calls are TRBV5-1 and TRBJ1-2; no definite D call. Deletions cut 4 bases from V and 2 bases from J, with 9 bases between. The V gene's germline CDR1 is SGHRS and CDR2 YFSETQ. CDR3 length: 13 residues. The CDR3 region has the DNA TGCGCCAGCAGCCATGAGGCGAACTATGGCTACACCTTC. Translation gives CASSHEANYGYTF.